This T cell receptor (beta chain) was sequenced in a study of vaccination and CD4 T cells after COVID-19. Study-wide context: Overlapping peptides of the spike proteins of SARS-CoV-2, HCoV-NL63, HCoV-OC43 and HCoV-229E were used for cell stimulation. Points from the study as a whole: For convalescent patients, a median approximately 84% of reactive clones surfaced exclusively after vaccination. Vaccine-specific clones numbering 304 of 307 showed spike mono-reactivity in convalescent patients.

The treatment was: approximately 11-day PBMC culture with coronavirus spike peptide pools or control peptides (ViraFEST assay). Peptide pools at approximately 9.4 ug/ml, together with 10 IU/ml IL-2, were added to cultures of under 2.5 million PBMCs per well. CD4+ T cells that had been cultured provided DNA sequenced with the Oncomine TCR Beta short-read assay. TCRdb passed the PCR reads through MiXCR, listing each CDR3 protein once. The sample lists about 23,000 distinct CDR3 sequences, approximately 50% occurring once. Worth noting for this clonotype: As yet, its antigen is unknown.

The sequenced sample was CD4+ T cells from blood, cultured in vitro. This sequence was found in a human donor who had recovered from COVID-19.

CDR3: CASSRGDGNQPQHF. The CDR3 nucleotides read TGTGCCAGCAGCCGGGGGGATGGGAATCAGCCCCAGCATTTT. The chain carries TRBV28 and TRBJ1-5; weak D call: TRBD1 (5 bases). Trimming took off 6 bases at V and 4 bases at J, with 13 bases between the two ends. This CDR3 comprises 14 residues. Germline CDR1 is MDHEN and CDR2 is SYDVKM. The full variable domain, in which reference TRBV28 and TRBJ1-5 provide the parts outside the CDR3, is DVKVTQSSRYLVKRTGEKVFLECVQDMDHENMFWYRQDPGLGLRLIYFSYDVKMKEKGDIPEGYSVSREKKERFSLILESASTNQTSMYLCASSRGDGNQPQHFGDGTRLSIL.